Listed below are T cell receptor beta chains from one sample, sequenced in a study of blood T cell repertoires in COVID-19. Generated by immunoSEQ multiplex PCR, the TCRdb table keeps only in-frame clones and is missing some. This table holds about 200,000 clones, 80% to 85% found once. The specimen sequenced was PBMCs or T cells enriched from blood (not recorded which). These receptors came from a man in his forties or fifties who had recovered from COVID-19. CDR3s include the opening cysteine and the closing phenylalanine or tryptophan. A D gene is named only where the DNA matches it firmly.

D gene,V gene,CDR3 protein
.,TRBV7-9,CASSLGPVEAFF
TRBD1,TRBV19,CASSETGQQTQYF
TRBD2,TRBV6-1,CASSGRTSDSFSYEQYF
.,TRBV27,CASSLGQIDQPQHF
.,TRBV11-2,CASSLMMGRGGTDTQYF
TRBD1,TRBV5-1,CASSLAGQGLNTEAFF
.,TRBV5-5,CASSSIPTSLRGVGQYF
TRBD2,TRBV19,CASVAGGKEQFF
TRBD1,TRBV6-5,CASSYWQGESYEQYF
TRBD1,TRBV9,CASSGTGGTEAFF
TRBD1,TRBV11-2,CASSLGRGLYGYTF
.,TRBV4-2,CASSQDGNGVVAFF
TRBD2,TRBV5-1,CASSSLAGYNGELFF
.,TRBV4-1,CASSQDSFDTIYF
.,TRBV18,CASSPSIENYGYTF
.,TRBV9,CASSGGMNTEAFF
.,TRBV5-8,CASSFSRGTEAFF
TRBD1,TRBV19,CASSVDRGQETQYF
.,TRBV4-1,CASSQDRGTVDTQYF
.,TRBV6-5,CASTPGHSYNSPLHF
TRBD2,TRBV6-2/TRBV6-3,CASSPGGTGELFF
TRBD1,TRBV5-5,CASSFDRGDQPQHF
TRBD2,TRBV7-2,CASSFRAGGGHEQYF
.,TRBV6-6,CASSYRVETEAFF
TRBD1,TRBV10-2,CASRRQGGSNQPQHF
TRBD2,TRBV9,CASRASGGNEQFF
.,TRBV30,CAWSLTGPQHF
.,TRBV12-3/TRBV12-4,CASSAPGSGGYTF
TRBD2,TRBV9,CASSVRTSGSLSYNEQFF
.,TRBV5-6,CASSLSFLSPRGNQPQHF
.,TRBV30,CALSGQSYEQYF
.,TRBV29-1,CSVRTAANEKLFF
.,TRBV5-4,CASSLGDRGGSEQFF
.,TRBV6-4,CASSAESGNTIYF
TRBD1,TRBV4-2,CASSQRDSWNTEAFF
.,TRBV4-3,CASSQDLSYKLFF
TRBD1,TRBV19,CASGQADSGNTIYF
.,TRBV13,CASSFPEYSGNTIYF
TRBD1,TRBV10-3,CAISGQGTNTEAFF
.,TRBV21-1,CARTSGTIASGNTIYF
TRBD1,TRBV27,CASSLDRDNYGYTF
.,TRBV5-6,CASSLVTVGNTIYF
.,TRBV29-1,CSVATANSNQPQHF
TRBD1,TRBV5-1,CASSSEGTGGEKLFF
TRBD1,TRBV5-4,CASSFAGQGSYEQYF
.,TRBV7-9,CASSLDPGRTSGYTF
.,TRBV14,CASSQGLAGDPGAFF
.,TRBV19,CASRMGRGLQGGYTF